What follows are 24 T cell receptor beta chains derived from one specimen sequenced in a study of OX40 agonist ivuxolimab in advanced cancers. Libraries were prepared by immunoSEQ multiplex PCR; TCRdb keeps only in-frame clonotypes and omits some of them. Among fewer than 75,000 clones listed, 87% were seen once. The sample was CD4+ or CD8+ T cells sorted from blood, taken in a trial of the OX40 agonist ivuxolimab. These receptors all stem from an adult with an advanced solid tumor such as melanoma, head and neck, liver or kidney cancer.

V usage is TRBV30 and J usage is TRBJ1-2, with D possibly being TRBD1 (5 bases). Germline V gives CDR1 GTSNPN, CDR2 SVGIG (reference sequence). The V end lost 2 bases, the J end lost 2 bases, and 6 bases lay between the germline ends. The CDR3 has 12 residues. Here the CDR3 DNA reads TGTGCCTGGAGTACAGGAAACTATGGCTACACCTTC. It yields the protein CAWSTGNYGYTF.

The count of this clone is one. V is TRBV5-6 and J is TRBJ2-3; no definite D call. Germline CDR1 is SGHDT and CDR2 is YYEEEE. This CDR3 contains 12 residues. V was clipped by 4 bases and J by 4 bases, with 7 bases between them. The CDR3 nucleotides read TGTGCCAGCAGCCGAGAAGCAGATACGCAGTATTTT. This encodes CASSREADTQYF.

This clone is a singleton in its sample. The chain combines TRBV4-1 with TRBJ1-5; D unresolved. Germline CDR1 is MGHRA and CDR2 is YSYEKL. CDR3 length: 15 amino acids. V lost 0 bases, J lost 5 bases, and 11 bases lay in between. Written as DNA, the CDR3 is TGCGCCAGCAGCCAAGATCAGCAGATATATCAGCCCCAGCATTTT. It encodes CASSQDQQIYQPQHF.

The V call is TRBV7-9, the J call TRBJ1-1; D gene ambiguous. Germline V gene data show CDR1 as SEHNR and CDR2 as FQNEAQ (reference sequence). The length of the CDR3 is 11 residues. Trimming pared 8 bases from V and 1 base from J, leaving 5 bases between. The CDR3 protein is CASLTNTEAFF. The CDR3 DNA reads TGTGCCAGCCTGACGAACACTGAAGCTTTCTTT.

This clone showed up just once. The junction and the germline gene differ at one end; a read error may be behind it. For the CDR3, the DNA is TGTGCCCCCGGGCCCAGTACAAACACCGGGAAGCTGTTTTTT. It yields the protein CAPGPSTNTGKLFF. V is TRBV7-2 and J is TRBJ2-2; tentative D call: TRBD2 (5 bases). Germline CDR1 and CDR2: SGHTA and FQGNSA. CDR3 length: 14 residues.

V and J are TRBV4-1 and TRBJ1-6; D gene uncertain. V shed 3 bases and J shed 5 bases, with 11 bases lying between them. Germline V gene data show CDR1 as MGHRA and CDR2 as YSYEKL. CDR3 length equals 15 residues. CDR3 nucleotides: TGCGCCAGCAGCCACCCCGAGGGTAATAATTCACCCCTCCACTTT. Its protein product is CASSHPEGNNSPLHF.

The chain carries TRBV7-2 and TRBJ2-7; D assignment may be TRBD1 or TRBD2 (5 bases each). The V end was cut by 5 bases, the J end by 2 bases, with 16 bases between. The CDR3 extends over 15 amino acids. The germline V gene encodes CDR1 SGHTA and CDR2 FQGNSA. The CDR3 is CASSPYGTVAYEQYF. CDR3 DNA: TGTGCCAGCAGCCCGTACGGGACGGTAGCCTACGAGCAGTACTTC.

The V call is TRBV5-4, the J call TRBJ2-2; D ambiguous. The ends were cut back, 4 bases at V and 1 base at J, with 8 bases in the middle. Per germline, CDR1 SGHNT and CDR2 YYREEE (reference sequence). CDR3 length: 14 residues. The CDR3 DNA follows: TGTGCCAGCAGCGAAACACTGAACACCGGGGAGCTGTTTTTT. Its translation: CASSETLNTGELFF. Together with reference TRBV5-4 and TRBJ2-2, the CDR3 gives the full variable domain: ETGVTQSPTHLIKTRGQQVTLRCSSQSGHNTVSWYQQALGQGPQFIFQYYREEENGRGNFPPRFSGLQFPNYSSELNVNALELDDSALYLCASSETLNTGELFFGEGSRLTVL.

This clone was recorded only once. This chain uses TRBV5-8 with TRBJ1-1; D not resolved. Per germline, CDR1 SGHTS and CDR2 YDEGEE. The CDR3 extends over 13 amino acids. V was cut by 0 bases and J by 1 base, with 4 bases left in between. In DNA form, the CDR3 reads TGTGCCAGCAGCTTGGACAGGAACACTGAAGCTTTCTTT. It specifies CASSLDRNTEAFF.

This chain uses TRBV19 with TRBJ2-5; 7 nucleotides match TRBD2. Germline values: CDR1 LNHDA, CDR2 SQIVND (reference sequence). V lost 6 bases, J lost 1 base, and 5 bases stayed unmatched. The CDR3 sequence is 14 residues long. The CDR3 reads CASSQTSAQETQYF. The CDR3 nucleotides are TGTGCCAGTAGCCAAACTAGCGCCCAAGAGACCCAGTACTTC.

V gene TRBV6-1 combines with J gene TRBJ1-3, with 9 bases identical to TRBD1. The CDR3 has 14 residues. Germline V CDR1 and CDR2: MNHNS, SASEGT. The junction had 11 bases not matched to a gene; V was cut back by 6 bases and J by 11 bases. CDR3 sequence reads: CASSPRTGEIAIYF. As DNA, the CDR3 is TGTGCCAGCAGCCCTAGGACAGGGGAAATCGCCATATATTTT.

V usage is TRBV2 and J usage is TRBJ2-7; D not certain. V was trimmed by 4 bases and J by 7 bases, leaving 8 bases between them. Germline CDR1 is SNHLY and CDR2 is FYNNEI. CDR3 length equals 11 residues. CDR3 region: CASSVTVEQYF. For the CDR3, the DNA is TGTGCCAGCAGTGTGACGGTGGAGCAGTACTTC. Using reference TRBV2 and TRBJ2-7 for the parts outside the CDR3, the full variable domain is EPEVTQTPSHQVTQMGQEVILRCVPISNHLYFYWYRQILGQKVEFLVSFYNNEISEKSEIFDDQFSVERPDGSNFTLKIRSTKLEDSAMYFCASSVTVEQYFGPGTRLTVT.

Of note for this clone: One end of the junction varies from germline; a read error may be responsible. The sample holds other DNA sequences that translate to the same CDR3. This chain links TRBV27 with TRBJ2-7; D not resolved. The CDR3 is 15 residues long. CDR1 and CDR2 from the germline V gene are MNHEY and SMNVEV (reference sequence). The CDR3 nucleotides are TGTGCCAGCAGTTTATCGATTCCCGTCTCCTACGAGCAGTACTTT. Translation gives CASSLSIPVSYEQYF.

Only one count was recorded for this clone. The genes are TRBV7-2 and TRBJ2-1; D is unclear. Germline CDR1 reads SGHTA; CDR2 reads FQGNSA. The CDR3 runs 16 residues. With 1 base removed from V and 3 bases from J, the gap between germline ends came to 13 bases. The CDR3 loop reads CASSLVSQTLYNEQFF. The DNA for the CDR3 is TGTGCCAGCAGCTTAGTTTCGCAGACGCTCTACAATGAGCAGTTCTTC.

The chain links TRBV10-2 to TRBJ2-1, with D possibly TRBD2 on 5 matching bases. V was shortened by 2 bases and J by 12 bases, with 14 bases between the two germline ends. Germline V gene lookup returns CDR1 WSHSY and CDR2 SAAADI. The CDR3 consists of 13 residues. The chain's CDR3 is CASSESLGSGQFF. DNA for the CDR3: TGCGCCAGCAGTGAGAGTCTAGGAAGCGGGCAGTTCTTC.

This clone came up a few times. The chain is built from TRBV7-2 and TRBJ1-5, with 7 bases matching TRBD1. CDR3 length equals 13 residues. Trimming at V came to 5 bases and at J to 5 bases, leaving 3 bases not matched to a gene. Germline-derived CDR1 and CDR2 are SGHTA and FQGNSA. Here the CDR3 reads CASSRDRDQPQHF. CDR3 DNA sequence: TGTGCCAGCAGCCGGGACAGAGATCAGCCCCAGCATTTT.

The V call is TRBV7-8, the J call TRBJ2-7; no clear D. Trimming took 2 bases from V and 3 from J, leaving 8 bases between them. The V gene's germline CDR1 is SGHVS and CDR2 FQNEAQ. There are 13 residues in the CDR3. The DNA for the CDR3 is TGTGCCAGCAGCTTAACGGGCCGCTACGAGCAGTACTTC. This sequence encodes CASSLTGRYEQYF. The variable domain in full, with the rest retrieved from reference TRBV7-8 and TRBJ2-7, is GAGVSQSPRYKVAKRGQDVALRCDPISGHVSLFWYQQALGQGPEFLTYFQNEAQLDKSGLPSDRFFAERPEGSVSTLKIQRTQQEDSAVYLCASSLTGRYEQYFGPGTRLTVT.

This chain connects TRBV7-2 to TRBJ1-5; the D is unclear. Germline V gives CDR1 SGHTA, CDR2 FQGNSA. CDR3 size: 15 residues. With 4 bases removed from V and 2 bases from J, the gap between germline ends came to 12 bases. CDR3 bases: TGTGCCAGCAGCTCGGGGATTACGGGCAATCAGCCCCAGCATTTT. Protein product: CASSSGITGNQPQHF.

The CDR3: CASSPGHEQYF. The CDR3 nucleotides are TGTGCCAGCTCACCAGGTCACGAGCAGTACTTC. The V call is TRBV18, the J call TRBJ2-7; D is unresolved. The CDR3 covers 11 residues. Germline V CDR1 and CDR2: KGHSH, LQKENI. The ends were cut back, 2 bases at V and 5 bases at J, with 4 bases in the middle.

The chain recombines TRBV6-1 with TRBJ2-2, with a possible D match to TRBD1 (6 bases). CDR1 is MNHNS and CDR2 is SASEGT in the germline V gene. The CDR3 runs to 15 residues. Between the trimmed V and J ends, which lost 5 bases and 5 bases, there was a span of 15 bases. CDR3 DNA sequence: TGTGCCAGCAGTTCGCTCCGAGGGGGAACCGGGGAGCTGTTTTTT. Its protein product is CASSSLRGGTGELFF.

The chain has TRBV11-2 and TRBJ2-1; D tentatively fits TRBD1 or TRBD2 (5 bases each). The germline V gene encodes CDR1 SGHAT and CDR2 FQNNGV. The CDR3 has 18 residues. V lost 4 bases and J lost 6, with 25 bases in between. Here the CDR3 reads CASSSARYRGTGFNEQFF. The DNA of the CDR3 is TGTGCCAGCAGCTCCGCGAGGTATCGGGGCACCGGGTTCAATGAGCAGTTCTTC.

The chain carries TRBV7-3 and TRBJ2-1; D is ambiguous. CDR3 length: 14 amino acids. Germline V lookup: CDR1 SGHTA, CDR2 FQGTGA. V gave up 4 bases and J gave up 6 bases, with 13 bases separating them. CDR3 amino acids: CASSSMHSSNEQFF. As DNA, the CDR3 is TGTGCCAGCAGCTCAATGCATTCCAGCAATGAGCAGTTCTTC.

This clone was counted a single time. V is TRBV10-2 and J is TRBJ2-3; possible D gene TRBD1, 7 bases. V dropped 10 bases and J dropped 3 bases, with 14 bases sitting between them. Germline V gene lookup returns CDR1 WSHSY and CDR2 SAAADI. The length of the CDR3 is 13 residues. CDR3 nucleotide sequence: TGCGCCACGGAGACAGGGAGGACAGATACGCAGTATTTT. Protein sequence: CATETGRTDTQYF.

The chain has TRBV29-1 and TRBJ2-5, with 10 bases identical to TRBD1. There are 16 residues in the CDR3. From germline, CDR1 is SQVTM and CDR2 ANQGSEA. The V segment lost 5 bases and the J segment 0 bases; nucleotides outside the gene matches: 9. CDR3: CSVHRPGQGYQETQYF. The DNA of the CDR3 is TGCAGCGTTCACCGACCGGGACAGGGGTACCAAGAGACCCAGTACTTC.